This T cell receptor (beta chain) was identified in a study of T cell changes during pregnancy in multiple sclerosis. Assay: immunoSEQ multiplex PCR; the TCRdb copy retains only in-frame clones and omits some. This sample has 45,000 to 55,000 clones, with nearly 95% found just once. V shed 5 bases and J 8 bases; nucleotides not matched to a gene: 11. Germline loops: CDR1 MNHEY, CDR2 SVGAGI. The CDR3 runs to 14 residues. This sequence originates from a female donor with multiple sclerosis, enrolled in a pregnancy study. This chain connects TRBV6-5 to TRBJ2-7, with 8 bases matching TRBD1. The input for sequencing was peripheral blood, taken after pregnancy. This CDR3 is CASSPGQDIRQQYF. The CDR3, as DNA: TGTGCCAGCAGTCCGGGACAGGATATTAGGCAGCAGTACTTC.